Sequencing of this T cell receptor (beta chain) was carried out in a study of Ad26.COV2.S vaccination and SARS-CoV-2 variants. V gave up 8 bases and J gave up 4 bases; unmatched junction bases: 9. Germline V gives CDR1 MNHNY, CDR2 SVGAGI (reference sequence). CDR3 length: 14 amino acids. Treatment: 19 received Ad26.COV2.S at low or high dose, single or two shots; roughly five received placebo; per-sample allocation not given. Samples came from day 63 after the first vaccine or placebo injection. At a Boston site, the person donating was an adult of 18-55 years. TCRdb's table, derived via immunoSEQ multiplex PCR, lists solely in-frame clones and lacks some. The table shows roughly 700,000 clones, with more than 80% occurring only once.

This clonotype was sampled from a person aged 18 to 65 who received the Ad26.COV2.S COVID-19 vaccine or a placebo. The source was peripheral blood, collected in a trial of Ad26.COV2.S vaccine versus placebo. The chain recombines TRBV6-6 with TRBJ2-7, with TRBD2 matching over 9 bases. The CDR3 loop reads CASGLAGVWYEQYF. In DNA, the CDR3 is TGTGCCAGCGGGTTAGCGGGAGTGTGGTACGAGCAGTACTTC.